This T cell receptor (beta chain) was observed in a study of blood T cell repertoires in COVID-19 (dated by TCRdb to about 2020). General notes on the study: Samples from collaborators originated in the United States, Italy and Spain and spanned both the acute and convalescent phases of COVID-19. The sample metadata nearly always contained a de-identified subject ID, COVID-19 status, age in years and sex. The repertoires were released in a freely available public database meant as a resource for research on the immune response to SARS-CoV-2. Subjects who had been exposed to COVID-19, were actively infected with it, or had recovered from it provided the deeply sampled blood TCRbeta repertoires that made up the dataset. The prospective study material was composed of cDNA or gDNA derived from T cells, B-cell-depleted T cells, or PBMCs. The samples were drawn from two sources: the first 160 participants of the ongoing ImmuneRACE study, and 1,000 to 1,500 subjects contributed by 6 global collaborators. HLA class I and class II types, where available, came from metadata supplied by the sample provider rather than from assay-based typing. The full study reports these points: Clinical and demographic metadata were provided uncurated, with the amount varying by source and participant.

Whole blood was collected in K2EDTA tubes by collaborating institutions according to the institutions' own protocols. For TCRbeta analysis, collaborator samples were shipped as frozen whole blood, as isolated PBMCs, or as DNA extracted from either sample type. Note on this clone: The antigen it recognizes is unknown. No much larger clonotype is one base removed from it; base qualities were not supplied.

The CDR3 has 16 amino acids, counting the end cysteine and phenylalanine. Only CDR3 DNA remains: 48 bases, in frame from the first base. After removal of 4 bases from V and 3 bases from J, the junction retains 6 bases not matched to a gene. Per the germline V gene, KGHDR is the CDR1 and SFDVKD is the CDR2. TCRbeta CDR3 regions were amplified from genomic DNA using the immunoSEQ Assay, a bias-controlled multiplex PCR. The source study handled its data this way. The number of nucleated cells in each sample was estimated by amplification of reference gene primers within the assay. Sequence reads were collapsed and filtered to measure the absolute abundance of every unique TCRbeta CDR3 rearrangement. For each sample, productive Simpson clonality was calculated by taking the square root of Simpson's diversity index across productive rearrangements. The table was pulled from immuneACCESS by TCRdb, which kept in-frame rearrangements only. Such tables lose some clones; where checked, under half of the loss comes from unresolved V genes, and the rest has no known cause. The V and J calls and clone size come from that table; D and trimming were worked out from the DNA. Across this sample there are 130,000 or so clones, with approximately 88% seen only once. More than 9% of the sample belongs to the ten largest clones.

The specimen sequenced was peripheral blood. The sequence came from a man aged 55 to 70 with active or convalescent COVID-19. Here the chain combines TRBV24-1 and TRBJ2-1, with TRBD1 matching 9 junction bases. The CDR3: CATSDSGTGNYNEQFF. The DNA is TGTGCCACCAGTGACTCCGGGACAGGGAACTACAATGAGCAGTTCTTC.